One and the same sample provided the 21 T cell receptor beta chains below, sequenced in a study of cytomegalovirus exposure and HLA in healthy donors. In the PCR, 60 Vbeta and 13 Jbeta primers were used. Method: immunoSEQ multiplex PCR; TCRdb's copy keeps in-frame clones and lacks some. The data contain 150,000 to 200,000 clones, approximately 77% of them singletons. The sequenced sample was PBMCs. The receptors were sampled from a man aged 35 to 55 in good health and CMV-seropositive.

This clone showed up just once. This sequence joins TRBV27 and TRBJ2-7; TRBD1 matches at 8 bases. CDR1 is MNHEY and CDR2 is SMNVEV in the germline V gene (reference sequence). V was pared by 7 bases and J by 4 bases, with 15 bases of the junction left unmatched. This CDR3 comprises 16 residues. In DNA form, the CDR3 reads TGTGCCAGCACCACTACTCCCGGGACAGGCCTTTACGAGCAGTACTTC. It specifies CASTTTPGTGLYEQYF.

This rearrangement joins TRBV30 to TRBJ1-6; 7 nucleotides line up with TRBD1. The J segment lost 7 bases and the V segment lost 8 bases, leaving 11 bases of the junction unmatched. CDR3 length equals 14 residues. Germline V gene lookup returns CDR1 GTSNPN and CDR2 SVGIG (reference sequence). The CDR3, as DNA: TGTGCCCACCTACTGGGACAGCTAAATTCACCCCTCCACTTT. Residues: CAHLLGQLNSPLHF.

As regards this clone: This sample also contains other DNA sequences that code for the same CDR3. This rearrangement joins TRBV27 to TRBJ2-7; the D gene is possibly TRBD2 (6 bases). This CDR3 is 13 amino acids long. The germline V gene has CDR1 MNHEY and CDR2 SMNVEV (reference sequence). With 0 bases removed from V and 3 bases from J, the gap between germline ends came to 6 bases. The chain's CDR3 is CASSLSRGYEQYF. In nucleotides, the CDR3 is TGTGCCAGCAGTTTATCGCGGGGCTACGAGCAGTACTTC.

This clone occurred a few times. This chain links TRBV11-2 with TRBJ1-2; TRBD1 is a possible D gene (5 bases). CDR1 and CDR2 (germline): SGHAT, FQNNGV. V lost 7 bases, J lost 5 bases, and 20 bases lay in between. The CDR3 consists of 15 residues. CDR3 DNA sequence: TGTGCCAGCACCTCAGACCTATCAGGGTTATATGGCTACACCTTC. Protein product: CASTSDLSGLYGYTF.

DNA of the CDR3: TGTGCCAGCAGTGCACTAGCGGGGGCATCCTACGAGCAGTACTTC. It is translated as CASSALAGASYEQYF. This chain connects TRBV6-1 to TRBJ2-7, with TRBD2 matching over 11 bases. The CDR3 is 15 amino acids. CDR1 and CDR2 from the germline V gene are MNHNS and SASEGT. The V gene end was trimmed by 4 bases and the J gene end by 1 base; junction bases not matched to a gene: 3.

The chain joins TRBV27 to TRBJ2-7, with 13 bases that match TRBD2. The CDR3 covers 16 residues. Germline V lookup: CDR1 MNHEY, CDR2 SMNVEV (reference sequence). Unmatched junction bases numbered 10, after V lost 8 bases and J lost 3 bases. The chain's CDR3 is CASGPRLAGGRYEQYF. CDR3 coding DNA: TGTGCCAGCGGCCCTAGACTAGCGGGAGGACGCTACGAGCAGTACTTC.

The rearrangement joins TRBV7-2 to TRBJ2-1, with 10 nucleotides matching TRBD1. Germline assignment: CDR1 SGHTA and CDR2 FQGNSA. There are 17 residues in the CDR3. With V trimmed by 0 bases and J by 0 bases, 2 bases remained unmatched. CDR3 nucleotides: TGTGCCAGCAGCTTAGCGTGGACAGGGGGCTCCTACAATGAGCAGTTCTTC. Its protein product is CASSLAWTGGSYNEQFF.

On this clone itself: At one boundary the junction diverges from the germline segment, which might be a read error. The same CDR3 is also encoded by other DNA sequences in this sample. The chain links TRBV4-1 to TRBJ2-7, with 8 bases identical to TRBD1. CDR3 size: 15 residues. CDR1 is MGHRA and CDR2 is YSYEKL in the germline V gene. The CDR3 is CASSQRTGSSYEQYF. The DNA of the CDR3 is TGTGCCAGCAGCCAAAGGACAGGGAGCTCCTACGAGCAGTACTTC.

Only one count was recorded for this clone. The chain combines TRBV6-5 with TRBJ2-7, with D possibly matching TRBD1 (6 bases). The germline gives CDR1 MNHEY, CDR2 SVGAGI. CDR3 length: 13 residues. Trimming pared 5 bases from V and 6 bases from J, leaving 14 bases between. CDR3 in amino acids: CASSLTTGSEQYF. Written as DNA, the CDR3 is TGTGCCAGCAGTCTAACTACAGGGTCCGAGCAGTACTTC.

The chain couples TRBV30 to TRBJ2-1; D is uncertain. With 0 bases removed from V and 5 bases from J, the gap between germline ends came to 8 bases. The CDR3 is 13 amino acids. Germline V CDR1 and CDR2: GTSNPN, SVGIG (reference sequence). The CDR3 reads CAWSVMSDNEQFF. The DNA of the CDR3 is TGTGCCTGGAGTGTAATGAGCGACAATGAGCAGTTCTTC.

Regarding this clone: Other DNA sequences in this sample translate to the same CDR3. The rearrangement uses TRBV6-1 and TRBJ1-1; D is ambiguous. Germline V gene sequence: CDR1 MNHNS, CDR2 SASEGT. V was trimmed by 2 bases and J by 1 base, leaving 5 bases between them. This CDR3 is 13 amino acids long. The CDR3 DNA reads TGTGCCAGCAGTGAATTTAAGAACACTGAAGCTTTCTTT. Protein sequence: CASSEFKNTEAFF.

The chain carries TRBV4-2 and TRBJ2-1; TRBD1 matches 8 bases. CDR3 length: 15 amino acids. Unmatched junction bases numbered 3, after V lost 4 bases and J lost 1 base. CDR1 LGHNA and CDR2 YNFKEQ come from the germline V gene. The DNA for the CDR3 is TGTGCCAGCAGCCCCGACAGGGGTTCCTACAATGAGCAGTTCTTC. Residues: CASSPDRGSYNEQFF.

The J gene is TRBJ2-3, the V gene TRBV9; 9 bases agree with TRBD2. The germline gives CDR1 SGDLS, CDR2 YYNGEE. This CDR3 contains 15 residues. V was pared by 0 bases and J by 6 bases, with 5 bases of the junction left unmatched. DNA of the CDR3: TGTGCCAGCAGCGTAGCTAGCGGGACGGTGGATACGCAGTATTTT. Amino acid sequence: CASSVASGTVDTQYF.

This clone has just one count. V and J are TRBV4-3 and TRBJ2-5; D is perhaps TRBD2 (7 bases). V was trimmed by 0 bases and J by 5 bases, leaving 13 bases between them. Germline assignment: CDR1 LGHNA and CDR2 YSLEER. The CDR3 is 15 residues long. The CDR3 here is CASSQDRGASETQYF. In nucleotides, the CDR3 is TGCGCCAGCAGCCAAGATCGGGGGGCGTCGGAGACCCAGTACTTC.

The chain carries TRBV9 and TRBJ2-2, with 7 bases matching TRBD2. Looked up from germline, CDR1 is SGDLS and CDR2 is YYNGEE. V dropped 0 bases and J dropped 6; count of bases not matched to a gene: 14. The length of the CDR3 is 18 residues. CDR3 nucleotide sequence: TGTGCCAGCAGCGTAGGATCAGCGGGAAGGCTAAAGGCCGGGGAGCTGTTTTTT. It translates to CASSVGSAGRLKAGELFF.

This clone was recorded only once. This chain uses TRBV6-5 with TRBJ2-5, with a tentative D call TRBD1 (6 bases). The germline gives CDR1 MNHEY, CDR2 SVGAGI. This CDR3 spans 14 amino acids. Trimming took 7 bases from V and 4 from J, leaving 16 bases between them. The CDR3 nucleotides are TGTGCCAGCAAACCGGGACACCTCCGAGAGACCCAGTACTTC. It encodes CASKPGHLRETQYF.

The chain carries TRBV4-1 and TRBJ2-1; 13 bases line up with TRBD2. From germline, CDR1 is MGHRA and CDR2 YSYEKL. This CDR3 region has 15 residues. Trimming took 4 bases from V and 7 from J; bases not matched to a gene: 4. CDR3: CASSPLAGGPNEQFF. The CDR3 bases are TGCGCCAGCAGCCCACTAGCGGGAGGGCCGAATGAGCAGTTCTTC.

This clone was counted once. V usage is TRBV7-9 and J usage is TRBJ1-1, with D unclear. The CDR3 totals 14 residues. Looked up from germline, CDR1 is SEHNR and CDR2 is FQNEAQ (reference sequence). V was shortened by 1 base and J by 1 base, with 7 bases between the two germline ends. The CDR3 protein is CASSLETGNTEAFF. In DNA, the CDR3 is TGTGCCAGCAGCTTAGAAACGGGGAACACTGAAGCTTTCTTT. Together with reference TRBV7-9 and TRBJ1-1, the CDR3 gives the full variable domain: DTGVSQNPRHKITKRGQNVTFRCDPISEHNRLYWYRQTLGQGPEFLTYFQNEAQLEKSRLLSDRFSAERPKGSFSTLEIQRTEQGDSAMYLCASSLETGNTEAFFGQGTRLTVV.

A few counts support this clone. The V gene is TRBV7-2, the J gene TRBJ2-5, with a tentative D call TRBD1 (5 bases). V lost 2 bases and J 2 bases, leaving 18 bases between the germline ends. This CDR3 is 17 amino acids long. The germline V gene encodes CDR1 SGHTA and CDR2 FQGNSA. The CDR3 loop reads CASSLTVTQGAQETQYF. Here the CDR3 DNA reads TGTGCCAGCAGCTTAACCGTGACTCAGGGTGCACAAGAGACCCAGTACTTC. Together with reference TRBV7-2 and TRBJ2-5, the CDR3 gives the full variable domain: GAGVSQSPSNKVTEKGKDVELRCDPISGHTALYWYRQSLGQGLEFLIYFQGNSAPDKSGLPSDRFSAERTGGSVSTLTIQRTQQEDSAVYLCASSLTVTQGAQETQYFGPGTRLLVL.

The rearrangement joins TRBV28 to TRBJ2-5, with D perhaps matching TRBD1 (6 bases). Germline lookup yields CDR1 MDHEN and CDR2 SYDVKM. The germline V and J ends were trimmed by 6 bases and 1 base, with 21 bases remaining between them. CDR3 size: 17 residues. Written as DNA, the CDR3 is TGTGCCAGCAGCCCCTATGAGGCCACAGGGACCCAAGAGACCCAGTACTTC. Its translation: CASSPYEATGTQETQYF.

The sample holds a few counts of this clone. V gene TRBV27 combines with J gene TRBJ2-5, with 9 bases identical to TRBD2. From germline, CDR1 is MNHEY and CDR2 SMNVEV (reference sequence). The CDR3 runs 15 residues. V shed 3 bases, J shed 4 bases, and the junction held 6 bases outside the gene matches. CDR3: CASSFGLAGRETQYF. The DNA for the CDR3 is TGTGCCAGCAGTTTCGGCCTAGCGGGAAGAGAGACCCAGTACTTC.